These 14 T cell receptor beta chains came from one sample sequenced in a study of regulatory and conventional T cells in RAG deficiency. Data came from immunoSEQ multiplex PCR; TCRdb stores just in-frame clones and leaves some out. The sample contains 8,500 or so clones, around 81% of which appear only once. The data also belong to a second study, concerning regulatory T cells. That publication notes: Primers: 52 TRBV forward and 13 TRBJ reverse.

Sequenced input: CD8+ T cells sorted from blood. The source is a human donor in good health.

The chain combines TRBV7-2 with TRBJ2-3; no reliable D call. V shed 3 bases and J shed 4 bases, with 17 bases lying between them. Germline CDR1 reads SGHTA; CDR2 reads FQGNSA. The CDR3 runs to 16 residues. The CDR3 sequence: CASSFWSNGWSDTQYF. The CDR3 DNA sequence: TGTGCCAGCAGCTTCTGGTCCAACGGATGGTCAGATACGCAGTATTTT.

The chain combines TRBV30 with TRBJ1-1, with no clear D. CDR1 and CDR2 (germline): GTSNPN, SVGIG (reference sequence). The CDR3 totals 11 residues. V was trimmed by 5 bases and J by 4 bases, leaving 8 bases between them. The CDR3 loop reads CAWSPATEAFF. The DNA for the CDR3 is TGTGCCTGGTCGCCGGCCACTGAAGCTTTCTTT.

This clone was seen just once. The CDR3, as DNA: TGCGCCACTAAGGAAAGAGGGACAGGGCCATACGAGCAGTACTTC. Protein product: CATKERGTGPYEQYF. The chain employs TRBV4-1 and TRBJ2-7; TRBD1 matches 9 bases. CDR3 length equals 15 residues. V lost 10 bases and J lost 4; bases outside the gene matches: 14. Germline values: CDR1 MGHRA, CDR2 YSYEKL.

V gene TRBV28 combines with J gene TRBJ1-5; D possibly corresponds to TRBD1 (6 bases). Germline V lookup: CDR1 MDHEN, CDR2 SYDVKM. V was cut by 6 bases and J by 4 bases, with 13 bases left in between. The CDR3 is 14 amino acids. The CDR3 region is CASSQEGGNQPQHF. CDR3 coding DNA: TGTGCCAGCAGCCAAGAAGGGGGGAATCAGCCCCAGCATTTT.

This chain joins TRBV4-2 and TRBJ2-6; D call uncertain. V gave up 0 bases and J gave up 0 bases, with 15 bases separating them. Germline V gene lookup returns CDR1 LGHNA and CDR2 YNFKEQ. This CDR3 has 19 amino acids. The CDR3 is CASSQDFGFPFSGANVLTF. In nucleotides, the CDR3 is TGTGCCAGCAGCCAAGATTTTGGGTTTCCCTTCTCTGGGGCCAACGTCCTGACTTTC.

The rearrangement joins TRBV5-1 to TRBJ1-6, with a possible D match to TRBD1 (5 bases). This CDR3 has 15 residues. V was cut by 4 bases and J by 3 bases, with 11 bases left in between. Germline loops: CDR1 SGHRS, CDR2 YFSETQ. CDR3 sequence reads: CASSPRGGYNSPLHF. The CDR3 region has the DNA TGCGCCAGCAGCCCAAGGGGCGGCTATAATTCACCCCTCCACTTT.

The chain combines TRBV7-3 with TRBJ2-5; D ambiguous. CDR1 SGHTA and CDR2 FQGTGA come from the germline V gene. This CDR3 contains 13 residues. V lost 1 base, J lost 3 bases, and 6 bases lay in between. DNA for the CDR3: TGTGCCAGCAGCTTAAGCGCAGAAGAGACCCAGTACTTC. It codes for CASSLSAEETQYF.

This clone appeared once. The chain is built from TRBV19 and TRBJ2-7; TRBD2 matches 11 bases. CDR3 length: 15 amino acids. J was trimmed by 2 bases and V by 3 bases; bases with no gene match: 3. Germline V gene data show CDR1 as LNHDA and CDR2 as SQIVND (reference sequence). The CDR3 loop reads CASSMGSGRAYEQYF. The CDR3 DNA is TGTGCCAGTAGTATGGGTAGCGGGAGGGCCTACGAGCAGTACTTC. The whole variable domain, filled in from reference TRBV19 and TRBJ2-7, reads DGGITQSPKYLFRKEGQNVTLSCEQNLNHDAMYWYRQDPGQGLRLIYYSQIVNDFQKGDIAEGYSVSREKKESFPLTVTSAQKNPTAFYLCASSMGSGRAYEQYFGPGTRLTVT.

CDR3 amino acids: CASRRDTPSSYNSPLHF. For the CDR3, the DNA is TGTGCCAGCAGGCGGGACACCCCGAGCTCCTATAATTCACCCCTCCACTTT. This chain uses TRBV27 with TRBJ1-6; possibly TRBD1 for D (6 bases). V gave up 6 bases and J gave up 0 bases, with 15 bases separating them. CDR1 is MNHEY, CDR2 SMNVEV, per germline (reference sequence). This CDR3 contains 17 residues.

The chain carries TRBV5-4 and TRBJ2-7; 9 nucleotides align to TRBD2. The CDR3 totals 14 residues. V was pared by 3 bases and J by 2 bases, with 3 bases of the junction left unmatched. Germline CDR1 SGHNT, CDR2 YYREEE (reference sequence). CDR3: CASSWGLAPYEQYF. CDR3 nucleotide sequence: TGTGCCAGCAGCTGGGGACTAGCACCCTACGAGCAGTACTTC.

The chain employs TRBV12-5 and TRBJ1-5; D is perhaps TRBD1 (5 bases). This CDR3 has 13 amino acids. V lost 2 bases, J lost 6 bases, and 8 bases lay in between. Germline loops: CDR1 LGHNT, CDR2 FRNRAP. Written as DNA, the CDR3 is TGTGCTAGTGGTTTGAGTGGGGCTCAGCCCCAGCATTTT. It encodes CASGLSGAQPQHF. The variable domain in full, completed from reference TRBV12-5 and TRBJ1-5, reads DARVTQTPRHKVTEMGQEVTMRCQPILGHNTVFWYRQTMMQGLELLAYFRNRAPLDDSGMPKDRFSAEMPDATLATLKIQPSEPRDSAVYFCASGLSGAQPQHFGDGTRLSIL.

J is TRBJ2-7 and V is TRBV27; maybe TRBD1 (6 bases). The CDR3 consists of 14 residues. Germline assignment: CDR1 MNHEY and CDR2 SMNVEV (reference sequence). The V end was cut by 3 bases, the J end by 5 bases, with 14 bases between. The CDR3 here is CASSLNHRVHEQYF. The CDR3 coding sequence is TGTGCCAGCAGTTTGAATCACAGGGTACACGAGCAGTACTTC.

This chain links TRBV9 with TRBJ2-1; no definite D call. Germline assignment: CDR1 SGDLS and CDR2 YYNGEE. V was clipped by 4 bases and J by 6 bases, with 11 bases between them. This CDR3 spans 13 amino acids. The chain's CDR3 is CASSPFIANEQFF. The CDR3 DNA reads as TGTGCCAGCAGCCCTTTCATAGCCAATGAGCAGTTCTTC.

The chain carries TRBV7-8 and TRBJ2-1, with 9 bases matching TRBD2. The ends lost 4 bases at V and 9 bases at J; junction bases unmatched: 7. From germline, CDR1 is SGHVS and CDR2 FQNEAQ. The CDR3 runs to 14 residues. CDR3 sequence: CASSSEAGGREQFF. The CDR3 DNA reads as TGTGCCAGCAGCTCGGAGGCGGGGGGGCGTGAGCAGTTCTTC.